These 29 T cell receptor beta chains originate from one sample sequenced in a study of blood T cell repertoires in COVID-19. Data came from immunoSEQ multiplex PCR; TCRdb stores just in-frame clones and leaves some out. The sample includes 71,000 or so clones, approximately 80% of them seen just once. Sequences were obtained from peripheral blood. The receptors come from a man aged 45 to 65 with acute or convalescent COVID-19.

V and J are TRBV3-1 (or the pseudogene TRBV3-2) and TRBJ2-3; the match to TRBD2 covers 9 bases. Germline V CDR1 and CDR2: LGHDT, YNNKEL (reference sequence). The CDR3 sequence is 16 residues long. J gave up 2 bases and V 3 bases, and 6 bases lay outside the gene matches. CDR3 sequence (DNA): TGTGCCAGCAGCCAGGGGACTAGCCCGCCCACAGATACGCAGTATTTT. This gives the protein CASSQGTSPPTDTQYF.

J is TRBJ2-2 and V is TRBV4-3; the D is unclear. The CDR3 covers 14 residues. From germline, CDR1 is LGHNA and CDR2 YSLEER. The V and J ends lost 0 bases and 6 bases respectively, with 8 bases between them. The CDR3 is CASSQDSGSGELFF. CDR3 DNA: TGCGCCAGCAGCCAAGACTCAGGTTCCGGGGAGCTGTTTTTT.

The genes are TRBV15 and TRBJ2-2; D is undetermined. The CDR3 covers 13 residues. V lost 0 bases, J lost 5 bases, and 4 bases lay in between. Germline V lookup: CDR1 LNHNV, CDR2 YYDKDF (reference sequence). CDR3 region: CATSRERTGELFF. The CDR3 nucleotides are TGTGCCACCAGCAGAGAGCGGACCGGGGAGCTGTTTTTT.

The table lists this clone with a count of one. V and J are TRBV7-8 and TRBJ2-7; TRBD1 matches at 7 bases. J gave up 3 bases and V 4 bases, and 6 bases lay outside the gene matches. The CDR3 extends over 14 amino acids. Per germline, CDR1 SGHVS and CDR2 FQNEAQ. This chain's CDR3 is CASSSTGTGYEQYF. CDR3 sequence (DNA): TGTGCCAGCAGCTCGACAGGGACCGGCTACGAGCAGTACTTC. The variable domain in full, completed from reference TRBV7-8 and TRBJ2-7, reads GAGVSQSPRYKVAKRGQDVALRCDPISGHVSLFWYQQALGQGPEFLTYFQNEAQLDKSGLPSDRFFAERPEGSVSTLKIQRTQQEDSAVYLCASSSTGTGYEQYFGPGTRLTVT.

This clone was recorded only once. V and J are TRBV6-1 and TRBJ1-1, with TRBD1 matching 11 bases. Germline lookup yields CDR1 MNHNS and CDR2 SASEGT. V dropped 1 base and J dropped 4; count of bases not matched to a gene: 2. The CDR3 has 15 residues. CDR3 residues: CASSEEGTGGTEAFF. CDR3 nucleotides: TGTGCCAGCAGTGAAGAGGGGACAGGGGGCACTGAAGCTTTCTTT.

Turning to this clone: At the DNA level, this CDR3 is encoded by other sequences in the same sample as well. CDR3 coding DNA: TGTGCCAGCAGCCGCGCGGGGGGGCCCTACGAGCAGTACTTC. It specifies CASSRAGGPYEQYF. The chain couples TRBV7-9 to TRBJ2-7, with 9 bases identical to TRBD2. Germline V gene lookup returns CDR1 SEHNR and CDR2 FQNEAQ (reference sequence). V was clipped by 5 bases and J by 2 bases; unmatched bases: 4. This CDR3 contains 14 residues.

The V call is TRBV5-1, the J call TRBJ2-5; the D gene is possibly TRBD2 (6 bases). Germline assignment: CDR1 SGHRS and CDR2 YFSETQ. The CDR3 spans 18 residues. V was cut by 4 bases and J by 4 bases, with 26 bases left in between. The CDR3 is CASSPALTTGLLVETQYF. CDR3 DNA sequence: TGCGCCAGCAGCCCCGCGCTTACTACGGGACTCCTGGTAGAGACCCAGTACTTC.

The J gene is TRBJ1-1, the V gene TRBV9; D is undetermined. The CDR3 has 15 residues. The germline gives CDR1 SGDLS, CDR2 YYNGEE. V lost 2 bases and J 5 bases, leaving 16 bases between the germline ends. The CDR3 sequence: CASSVSGGTRTEAFF. The CDR3 DNA is TGTGCCAGCAGCGTCTCTGGAGGAACGAGGACTGAAGCTTTCTTT.

The rearrangement joins TRBV29-1 to TRBJ1-1, with 10 positions matching TRBD1. The CDR3 runs to 13 residues. Trimming at V came to 7 bases and at J to 3 bases, leaving 5 bases not matched to a gene. Germline CDR1 and CDR2: SQVTM and ANQGSEA. This chain's CDR3 is CSGQGAIDTEAFF. The CDR3, as DNA: TGCAGCGGACAGGGGGCGATAGACACTGAAGCTTTCTTT.

The rearrangement links TRBV9 to TRBJ2-1, with 13 bases that match TRBD2. CDR3 size: 19 residues. CDR1 and CDR2 (germline): SGDLS, YYNGEE. J lost 6 bases, V lost 3 bases, and 15 bases had no gene match. CDR3 loop: CASSGAGLAGPISSNEQFF. In nucleotides, the CDR3 is TGTGCCAGCAGCGGAGCGGGACTAGCGGGACCTATATCGTCCAATGAGCAGTTCTTC.

The chain carries TRBV27 and TRBJ2-5; TRBD2 matches 7 bases. The trim removed 0 bases at V and 5 bases at J, leaving 3 bases unmatched. This CDR3 comprises 14 residues. The germline CDR1 and CDR2 sequences are MNHEY and SMNVEV (reference sequence). In DNA form, the CDR3 reads TGTGCCAGCAGTTTATCAGCTAGCGGTGAGACCCAGTACTTC. Encoded protein: CASSLSASGETQYF.

The chain combines TRBV6-2 or TRBV6-3 with TRBJ1-4; 8 bases map to TRBD1. CDR1 and CDR2 from the germline V gene are MNHEY and SVGEGT. Germline trimming cut 2 bases from V and 4 bases from J; bases unmatched to any gene: 15. CDR3 length: 19 amino acids. The CDR3 region has the DNA TGTGCCAGCAGTTACCCGACGGACAGGGAAGGATCGTATAATGAAAAACTGTTTTTT. Translation: CASSYPTDREGSYNEKLFF.

The chain employs TRBV11-3 and TRBJ2-1, with 11 bases matching TRBD2. The CDR3 is 15 amino acids. V was pared by 5 bases and J by 8 bases, with 8 bases of the junction left unmatched. Germline assignment: CDR1 SGHNT and CDR2 YENEEA. In DNA, the CDR3 is TGTGCCAGCAGCCCAGTTAGCGGGAGGGCCGATGAGCAGTTCTTC. It specifies CASSPVSGRADEQFF.

The chain links TRBV10-3 to TRBJ1-2; 7 bases are shared with TRBD1. Germline V CDR1 and CDR2: ENHRY, SYGVKD. V shed 8 bases and J 3 bases; nucleotides not matched to a gene: 6. This CDR3 has 13 residues. The DNA for the CDR3 is TGTGCCATCGAGAACGGACAGGACTATGGCTACACCTTC. It specifies CAIENGQDYGYTF.

The V and J genes are TRBV7-2 and TRBJ1-2, with unresolved D. This CDR3 has 13 residues. Trimming took off 10 bases at V and 2 bases at J, with 14 bases between the two ends. In germline, CDR1 is SGHTA, CDR2 FQGNSA. The CDR3 coding sequence is TGTGCCACCTCCCCCGGGTCAAACTATGGCTACACCTTC. This sequence encodes CATSPGSNYGYTF.

The chain combines TRBV28 with TRBJ2-1; TRBD2 agrees at 8 bases. The CDR3 loop spans 15 amino acids. V was clipped by 7 bases and J by 1 base; unmatched bases: 6. Looked up from germline, CDR1 is MDHEN and CDR2 is SYDVKM. The CDR3 is CASTYSGKSYNEQFF. CDR3 coding DNA: TGTGCCAGCACCTATAGCGGGAAATCCTACAATGAGCAGTTCTTC.

The chain carries TRBV7-3 and TRBJ2-6; 11 nucleotides agree with TRBD1. In germline, CDR1 is SGHTA, CDR2 FQGTGA. This CDR3 has 18 residues. The junction had 6 bases not matched to a gene; V was cut back by 5 bases and J by 0 bases. The CDR3 coding sequence is TGTGCCAGCAGCCCGACCGGGACAGGGGGCTCTGGGGCCAACGTCCTGACTTTC. It yields the protein CASSPTGTGGSGANVLTF.

The rearrangement joins TRBV10-3 to TRBJ2-6, with D perhaps TRBD2 (5 bases). From germline, CDR1 is ENHRY and CDR2 SYGVKD. The ends were cut back, 2 bases at V and 4 bases at J, with 12 bases in the middle. This CDR3 comprises 16 residues. The CDR3 DNA reads TGTGCCATCAGTGAGCATCGGGATGCAGGGGCCAACGTCCTGACTTTC. Its protein product is CAISEHRDAGANVLTF.

The DNA of the CDR3 is TGTGCCAGCAGCGGAGGGGACAGGGGGTTGCAGCCCCAGCATTTT. This codes for CASSGGDRGLQPQHF. The genes are TRBV9 and TRBJ1-5; 11 positions match TRBD1. J gave up 7 bases and V 3 bases, and 6 bases lay outside the gene matches. This CDR3 comprises 15 residues. Germline assignment: CDR1 SGDLS and CDR2 YYNGEE. Using reference TRBV9 and TRBJ1-5 for the parts outside the CDR3, the full variable domain is DSGVTQTPKHLITATGQRVTLRCSPRSGDLSVYWYQQSLDQGLQFLIQYYNGEERAKGNILERFSAQQFPDLHSELNLSSLELGDSALYFCASSGGDRGLQPQHFGDGTRLSIL.

J is TRBJ2-7 and V is TRBV4-3; the D gene is possibly TRBD1 (5 bases). V gave up 3 bases and J gave up 2 bases, with 11 bases separating them. Per the germline V gene, CDR1 is LGHNA and CDR2 is YSLEER. The CDR3 length is 14 residues. CDR3 amino acids: CASSQGPLTYEQYF. The CDR3 DNA follows: TGCGCCAGCAGCCAGGGGCCGCTGACCTACGAGCAGTACTTC.

The chain recombines TRBV7-9 with TRBJ1-2; 9 bases align to TRBD1. Per germline, CDR1 SEHNR and CDR2 FQNEAQ (reference sequence). The CDR3 consists of 14 residues. Losses at the gene ends were 6 bases for V and 4 bases for J; bases not matched to a gene: 6. CDR3 in amino acids: CASRPQGAFYGYTF. The CDR3 DNA sequence: TGTGCCAGCAGACCACAGGGGGCGTTCTATGGCTACACCTTC.

The chain links TRBV7-2 to TRBJ2-3, with a possible D match to TRBD2 (5 bases). Germline CDR1 reads SGHTA; CDR2 reads FQGNSA. The CDR3 covers 18 residues. The V gene lost 2 bases and the J gene lost 4 bases, with 22 bases spanning the gap. This CDR3 reads CASSLIVGIARGADTQYF. CDR3 bases: TGTGCCAGCAGCTTAATCGTCGGGATAGCAAGAGGCGCAGATACGCAGTATTTT.

The chain combines TRBV5-5 with TRBJ1-6; 7 bases are a match to TRBD1. V dropped 3 bases and J dropped 10; count of bases not matched to a gene: 13. The CDR3 consists of 16 residues. Germline CDR1 and CDR2: SGHKS and YYEKEE (reference sequence). CDR3 bases: TGTGCCAGCAGCTGGGACAGTGGGAGCCCAGGATCACCCCTCCACTTT. Its protein product is CASSWDSGSPGSPLHF.

This sequence joins TRBV12-5 and TRBJ1-4; D gene unclear. CDR1 LGHNT and CDR2 FRNRAP come from the germline V gene. The CDR3 consists of 17 residues. V dropped 3 bases and J dropped 8 bases, with 22 bases sitting between them. The CDR3 DNA follows: TGTGCTAGTGGTTTCCTCCTCCCCGGTAATCTGAAGGAAAAACTGTTTTTT. Translating gives CASGFLLPGNLKEKLFF.

This clone was counted only a few times. The chain combines TRBV19 with TRBJ2-1, with D uncertain. The germline V gene encodes CDR1 LNHDA and CDR2 SQIVND (reference sequence). This CDR3 spans 13 amino acids. V lost 5 bases and J lost 0, with 5 bases in between. CDR3 sequence reads: CASSPGSYNEQFF. The CDR3 DNA follows: TGTGCCAGTAGTCCAGGCTCCTACAATGAGCAGTTCTTC.

The V call is TRBV3-1 (or the pseudogene TRBV3-2), the J call TRBJ1-4, with TRBD1 identical over 7 bases. CDR3 length: 15 amino acids. V trimming: 2 bases; J trimming: 5 bases; junction bases outside the gene matches: 5. Germline V gives CDR1 LGHDT, CDR2 YNNKEL (reference sequence). CDR3 residues: CASSQPGQENEKLFF. CDR3 DNA: TGTGCCAGCAGCCAACCCGGACAGGAAAATGAAAAACTGTTTTTT.

This clone occurred a few times. This chain uses TRBV27 with TRBJ1-2, with D uncertain. CDR1 MNHEY and CDR2 SMNVEV come from the germline V gene (reference sequence). The CDR3 consists of 13 residues. The V end was cut by 4 bases, the J end by 3 bases, with 9 bases between. As DNA, the CDR3 is TGTGCCAGCAGTTCCGACACCTACTATGGCTACACCTTC. Its protein product is CASSSDTYYGYTF.

The chain is built from TRBV19 and TRBJ1-5; D might be TRBD1 (5 bases). CDR1 is LNHDA and CDR2 is SQIVND in the germline V gene (reference sequence). This CDR3 has 16 residues. The V end was cut by 3 bases, the J end by 3 bases, with 15 bases between. The CDR3 protein is CASSMRLGGTNQPQHF. DNA of the CDR3: TGTGCCAGTAGTATGCGCCTGGGGGGTACCAATCAGCCCCAGCATTTT.

The V call is TRBV7-6, the J call TRBJ2-5; D possibly corresponds to TRBD1 (6 bases). V was trimmed by 5 bases and J by 3 bases, leaving 16 bases between them. This CDR3 spans 15 amino acids. CDR1 SGHVS and CDR2 FNYEAQ come from the germline V gene. The CDR3, as DNA: TGTGCCAGCAGCCCAACAGGGCAGAGGGAAGAGACCCAGTACTTC. Translated, it gives CASSPTGQREETQYF.